This TCR beta chain was sequenced during a study of cytomegalovirus exposure and HLA in healthy donors. Notes on this clone: Its specificity is not known.

Study findings and constraints: Reportedly, cytomegalovirus status was diagnosed with high sensitivity and specificity.

Germline V gene data show CDR1 as SGHTA and CDR2 as FQGTGA. The V and J ends lost 5 bases and 8 bases, in that order; junction bases with no gene match: 11. The CDR3 runs 15 residues. PCR was performed using 60 Vbeta and 13 Jbeta primers. Sequencing used immunoSEQ multiplex PCR; TCRdb keeps in-frame clones, though not all of them. The sample consists of 100,000 to 130,000 clones, roughly 73% of them appearing once. The source of this sequence is a man under 40 in good health and CMV-seronegative. This chain connects TRBV7-3 to TRBJ2-1, with 8 bases lining up with TRBD2. Sequencing used PBMCs. The chain's CDR3 is CASSTGLASRDEQFF. The CDR3, as DNA: TGTGCCAGCAGCACAGGACTAGCTTCTCGGGATGAGCAGTTCTTC.